The clone carrying this T cell receptor beta chain was counted many times. Antigen: not known. Per germline, CDR1 MDHEN and CDR2 SYDVKM. With 8 bases removed from V and 4 bases from J, the gap between germline ends came to 11 bases. CDR3 size: 12 residues. The sample is drawn from a study of T cell repertoires in cytomegalovirus infection. Study-level background: Both a matching HLA type and CMV infection were indicated by public TCR beta signatures. Whole-study results and caveats: Accumulated public TCR beta family frequency recognized individuals carrying CMV together with the relevant HLA. The ex vivo response showed dominance by HLA-C-restricted CMV-specific TCR beta clonotypes.

TCRdb passed the reads through MiXCR, listing each CDR3 protein once. The repertoire holds roughly 130,000 distinct CDR3 sequences, approximately 9.2% seen once, with roughly 9.1% in the top ten. The sequence was obtained from a human donor in good health (CMV status not recorded). Some clones in this sample may be carry-over from other donors' samples. What was sequenced was PBMCs. The genes are TRBV28 and TRBJ1-1; D perhaps matches TRBD1 (5 bases). CDR3 protein: CASGFRGTEAFF. The CDR3 nucleotides read TGTGCCAGCGGCTTTAGGGGCACTGAAGCTTTCTTT.